The clone carrying this T cell receptor (beta chain) is a singleton in its sample. The antigen is undetermined. The CDR3 covers 16 residues. Per germline, CDR1 LNHDA and CDR2 SQIVND (reference sequence). Trimming took 0 bases from V and 2 from J; bases not matched to a gene: 4. This entry comes from a study of cytomegalovirus exposure and HLA in healthy donors. The PCR was carried out with 60 Vbeta primers and 13 Jbeta primers. Original processing methods: As a later analysis found, there were tens of millions of unique TCR beta chains, of which around 9.9 million were shared. Assay used: immunoSEQ multiplex PCR; TCRdb lists only in-frame clones, some missing. From that table come the V and J calls and clone size; the DNA was used to work out D and trimming. Among over 150,000 clones listed, 60% to 80% were seen once. Points from the study as a whole: TCR beta sequences reportedly predicted most subjects' HLA-A and HLA-B alleles accurately. HLA alleles were associated with 16,951 TCR beta sequences in a later analysis at 0.05 false discovery rate. The likely origin of a cluster of highly shared sequence variants was a sequencing artifact.

This TCR was recovered from a woman aged 25-40 years in good health and CMV-seronegative. The chain is built from TRBV19 and TRBJ2-1; 7 nucleotides match TRBD2. Sequencing was done on a sample of PBMCs. The CDR3 sequence is CASSIDQRGTYNEQFF. The CDR3 bases are TGTGCCAGTAGTATAGATCAGCGGGGTACCTACAATGAGCAGTTCTTC.